This TCR beta chain was sequenced during a study of CD8 T cells in ankylosing spondylitis. Regarding the study as a whole: A number of the motif variants had already been described in reactive arthritis synovial fluid and blood.

J gave up 5 bases and V 5 bases, and 5 bases lay outside the gene matches. Germline V gene sequence: CDR1 MDHEN, CDR2 SYDVKM. The CDR3 loop spans 15 amino acids. This clonotype was seen only a few times. Its antigen is unidentified. Library preparation for TCR beta used quantitative 5'-RACE with molecular barcodes. TCRdb used MiXCR to reprocess the 5' RACE reads, holding one entry per CDR3 protein. The sample has 150,000 to 200,000 distinct CDR3 sequences, 10% to 15% seen once; the top ten hold roughly 9.6%. Sequencing was done on a sample of blood, either unsorted or a sorted T cell fraction (not recorded which). V is TRBV28 and J is TRBJ2-1; 11 bases agree with TRBD2. The clonotype comes from a female donor with ankylosing spondylitis or in good health (not recorded which). The CDR3 DNA sequence: TGTGCCAGCAGTGTGACTAGCGGGATAAACAATGAGCAGTTCTTC. Encoded protein: CASSVTSGINNEQFF.